The T cell receptor (beta chain) described here comes from a study of T-cell memory formation after mild COVID-19. As to this clonotype: Its antigen remains unknown.

Study results and caveats: Clonal second-wave expansions that peaked on day 37 had unconfirmed SARS-CoV-2 specificity. CD4+ clones that contracted lay mainly in CM and EM; CD8+ ones lay in EMRA.

CDR3 size: 12 residues. CDR1 and CDR2 (germline): SGHTA, FQGNSA. V was shortened by 5 bases and J by 7 bases, with 9 bases between the two germline ends. TCRdb called the 5' RACE reads again in MiXCR, with one record for every CDR3 protein. Of almost 350,000 distinct CDR3 sequences detected, 20% to 25% appear once; the ten largest clones hold 21%. The TCR comes from a young man who had mild COVID-19 (a few samples of this study predate the infection). Cell type and time point are not known. This chain joins TRBV7-2 and TRBJ1-5, with TRBD1 as a possible D gene (6 bases). The specimen sequenced was PBMCs or a T cell subset sorted from them (not recorded which). CDR3 bases: TGTGCCAGCAGCAAGGGGGGACAGCCCCAGCATTTT. It yields the protein CASSKGGQPQHF.